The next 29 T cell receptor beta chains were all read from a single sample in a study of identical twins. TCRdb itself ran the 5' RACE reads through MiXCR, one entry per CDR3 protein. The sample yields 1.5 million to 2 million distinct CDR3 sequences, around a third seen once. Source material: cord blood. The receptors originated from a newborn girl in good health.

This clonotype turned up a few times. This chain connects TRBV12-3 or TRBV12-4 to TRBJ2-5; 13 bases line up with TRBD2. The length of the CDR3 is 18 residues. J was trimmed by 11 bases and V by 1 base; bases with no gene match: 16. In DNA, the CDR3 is TGTGCCAGCAGTTTAGTAATTCGACTAGCGGGAGGCGTGAATGAGCAGTACTTC. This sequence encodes CASSLVIRLAGGVNEQYF.

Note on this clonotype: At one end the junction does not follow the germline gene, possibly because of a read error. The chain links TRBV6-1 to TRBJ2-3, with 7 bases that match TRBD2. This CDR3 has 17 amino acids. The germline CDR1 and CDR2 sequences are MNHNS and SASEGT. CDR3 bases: TGTACCAGCAGTGAATGGAGGCAGCGGGACGGCACAGATACGCAGTATTTT. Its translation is CTSSEWRQRDGTDTQYF.

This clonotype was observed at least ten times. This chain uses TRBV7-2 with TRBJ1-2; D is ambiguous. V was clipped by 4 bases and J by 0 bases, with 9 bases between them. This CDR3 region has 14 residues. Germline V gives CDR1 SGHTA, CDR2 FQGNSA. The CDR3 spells CASSSYRANYGYTF. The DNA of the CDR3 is TGTGCCAGCAGCTCCTACAGAGCTAACTATGGCTACACCTTC.

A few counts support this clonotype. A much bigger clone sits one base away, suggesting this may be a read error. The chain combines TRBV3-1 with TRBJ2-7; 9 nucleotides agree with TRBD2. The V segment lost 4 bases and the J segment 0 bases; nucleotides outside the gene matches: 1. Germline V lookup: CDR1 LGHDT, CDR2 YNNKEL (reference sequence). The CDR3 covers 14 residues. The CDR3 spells CASSPSGISYEQYF. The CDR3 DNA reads TGTGCCAGCAGCCCTAGCGGGATCTCCTACGAGCAGTACTTC.

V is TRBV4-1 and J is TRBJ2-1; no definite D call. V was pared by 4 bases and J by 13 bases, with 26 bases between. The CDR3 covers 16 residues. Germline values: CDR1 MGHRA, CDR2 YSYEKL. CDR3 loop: CASSPYSVRVLETQFF. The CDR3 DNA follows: TGCGCCAGCAGCCCGTACTCCGTTAGAGTTTTGGAGACCCAGTTCTTC.

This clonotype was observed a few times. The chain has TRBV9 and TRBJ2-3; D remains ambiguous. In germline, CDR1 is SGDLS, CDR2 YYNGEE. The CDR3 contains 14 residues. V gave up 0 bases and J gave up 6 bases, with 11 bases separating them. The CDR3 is CASSVAPIGDTQYF. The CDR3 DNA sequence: TGTGCCAGCAGCGTAGCACCCATTGGTGATACGCAGTATTTT.

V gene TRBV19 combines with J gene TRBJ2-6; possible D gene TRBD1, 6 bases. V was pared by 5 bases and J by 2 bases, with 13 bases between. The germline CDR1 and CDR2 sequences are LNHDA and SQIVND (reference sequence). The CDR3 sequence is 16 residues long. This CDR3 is CASSLQGIPGANVLTF. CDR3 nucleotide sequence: TGTGCCAGTAGTTTGCAGGGGATTCCTGGGGCCAACGTCCTGACTTTC.

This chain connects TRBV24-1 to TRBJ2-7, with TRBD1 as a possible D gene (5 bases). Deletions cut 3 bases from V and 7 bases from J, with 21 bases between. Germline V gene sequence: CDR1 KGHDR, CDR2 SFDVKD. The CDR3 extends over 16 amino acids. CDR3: CATSDRQGVGVYEQYF. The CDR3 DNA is TGTGCCACCAGTGATCGTCAGGGCGTTGGGGTCTATGAGCAGTACTTC.

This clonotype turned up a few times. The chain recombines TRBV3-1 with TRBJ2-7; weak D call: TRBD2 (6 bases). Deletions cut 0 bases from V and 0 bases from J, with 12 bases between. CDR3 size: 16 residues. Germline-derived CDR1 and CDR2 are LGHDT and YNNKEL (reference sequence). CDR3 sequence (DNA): TGTGCCAGCAGCCAAGAGGGACTTACGGGCTCCTACGAGCAGTACTTC. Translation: CASSQEGLTGSYEQYF.

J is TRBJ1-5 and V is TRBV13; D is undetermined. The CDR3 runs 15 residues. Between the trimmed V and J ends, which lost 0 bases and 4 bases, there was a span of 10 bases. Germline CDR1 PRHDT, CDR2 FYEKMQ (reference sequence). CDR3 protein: CASSLGSGNNQPQHF. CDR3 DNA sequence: TGTGCCAGCAGCTTAGGCTCGGGTAATAATCAGCCCCAGCATTTT. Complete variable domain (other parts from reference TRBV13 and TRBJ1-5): AAGVIQSPRHLIKEKRETATLKCYPIPRHDTVYWYQQGPGQDPQFLISFYEKMQSDKGSIPDRFSAQQFSDYHSELNMSSLELGDSALYFCASSLGSGNNQPQHFGDGTRLSIL.

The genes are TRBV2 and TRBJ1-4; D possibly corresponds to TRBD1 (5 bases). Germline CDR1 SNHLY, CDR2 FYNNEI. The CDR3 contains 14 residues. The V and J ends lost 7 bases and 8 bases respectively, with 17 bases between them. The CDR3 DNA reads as TGTGCCAGCACTCCCCGAGGGGTCTGGGAAAAACTGTTTTTT. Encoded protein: CASTPRGVWEKLFF.

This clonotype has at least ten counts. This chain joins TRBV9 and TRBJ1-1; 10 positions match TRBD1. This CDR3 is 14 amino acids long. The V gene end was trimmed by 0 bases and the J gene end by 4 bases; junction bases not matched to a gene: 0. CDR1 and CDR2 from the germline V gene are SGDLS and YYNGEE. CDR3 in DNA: TGTGCCAGCAGCGTAGGGACAGGGGGCACTGAAGCTTTCTTT. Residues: CASSVGTGGTEAFF.

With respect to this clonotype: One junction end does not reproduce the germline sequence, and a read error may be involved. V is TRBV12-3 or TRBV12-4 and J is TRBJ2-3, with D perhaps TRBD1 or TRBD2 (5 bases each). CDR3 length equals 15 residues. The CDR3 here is CASTLRVSSTDAQYF. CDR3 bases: TGTGCCAGCACCCTCAGGGTCTCTAGCACAGATGCGCAGTATTTT.

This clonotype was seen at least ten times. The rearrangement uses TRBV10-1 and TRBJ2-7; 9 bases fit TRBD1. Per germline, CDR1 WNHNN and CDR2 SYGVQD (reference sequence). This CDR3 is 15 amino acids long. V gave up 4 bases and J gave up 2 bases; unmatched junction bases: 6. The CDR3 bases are TGCGCCAGCAGTGGTCCGGGACAGGGCACCTACGAGCAGTACTTC. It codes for CASSGPGQGTYEQYF.

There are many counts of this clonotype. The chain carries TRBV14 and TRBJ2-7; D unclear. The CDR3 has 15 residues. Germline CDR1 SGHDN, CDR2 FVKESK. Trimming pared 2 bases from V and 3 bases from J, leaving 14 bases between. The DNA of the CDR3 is TGTGCCAGCAGCCAATCAAGGCCCTATTTCTACGAGCAGTACTTC. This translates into CASSQSRPYFYEQYF.

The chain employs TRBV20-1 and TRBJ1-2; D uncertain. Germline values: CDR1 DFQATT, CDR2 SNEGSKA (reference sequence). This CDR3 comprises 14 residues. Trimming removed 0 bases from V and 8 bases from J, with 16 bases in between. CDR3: CSARDRAPARGYTF. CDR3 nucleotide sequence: TGCAGTGCTAGAGATCGGGCTCCTGCTAGAGGCTACACCTTC.

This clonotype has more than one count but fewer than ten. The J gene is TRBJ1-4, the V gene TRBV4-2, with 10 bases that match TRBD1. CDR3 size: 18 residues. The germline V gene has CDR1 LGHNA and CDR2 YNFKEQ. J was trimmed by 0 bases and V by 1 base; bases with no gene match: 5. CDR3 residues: CASSQVTGGFATNEKLFF. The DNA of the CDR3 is TGTGCCAGCAGCCAAGTGACAGGGGGCTTCGCAACTAATGAAAAACTGTTTTTT.

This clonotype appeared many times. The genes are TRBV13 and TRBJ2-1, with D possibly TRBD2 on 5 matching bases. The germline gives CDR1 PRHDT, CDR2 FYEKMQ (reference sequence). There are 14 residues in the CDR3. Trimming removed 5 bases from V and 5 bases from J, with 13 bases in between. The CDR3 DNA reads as TGTGCCAGCAGCGAGGACTCTTACGACAATGAGCAGTTCTTC. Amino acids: CASSEDSYDNEQFF.

As DNA, the CDR3 is TGTGCCAGCAGTGATCGGGAGTTTACCGCGAGCTCTGGAAACACCATATATTTT. It is translated as CASSDREFTASSGNTIYF. The chain joins TRBV25-1 to TRBJ1-3; the D is unclear. CDR3 length equals 18 residues. Germline loops: CDR1 MGHDK, CDR2 SYGVNS. V was shortened by 3 bases and J by 0 bases, with 18 bases between the two germline ends. Looking up the rest from reference TRBV25-1 and TRBJ1-3 gives the full variable domain: EADIYQTPRYLVIGTGKKITLECSQTMGHDKMYWYQQDPGMELHLIHYSYGVNSTEKGDLSSESTVSRIRTEHFPLTLESARPSHTSQYLCASSDREFTASSGNTIYFGEGSWLTVV.

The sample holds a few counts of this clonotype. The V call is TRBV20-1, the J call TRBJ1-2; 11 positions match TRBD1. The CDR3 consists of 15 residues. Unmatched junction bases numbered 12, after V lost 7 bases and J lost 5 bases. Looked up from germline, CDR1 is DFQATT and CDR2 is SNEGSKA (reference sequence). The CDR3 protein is CSDGIPGQGGYGYTF. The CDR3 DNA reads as TGCAGTGACGGAATTCCGGGACAGGGGGGTTATGGCTACACCTTC.

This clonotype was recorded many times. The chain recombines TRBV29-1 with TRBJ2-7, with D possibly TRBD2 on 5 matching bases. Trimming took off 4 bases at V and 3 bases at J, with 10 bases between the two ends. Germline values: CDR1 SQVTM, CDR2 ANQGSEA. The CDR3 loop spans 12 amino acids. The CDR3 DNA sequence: TGCAGCGTTGCAGCGGACGGCTACGAGCAGTACTTC. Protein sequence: CSVAADGYEQYF.

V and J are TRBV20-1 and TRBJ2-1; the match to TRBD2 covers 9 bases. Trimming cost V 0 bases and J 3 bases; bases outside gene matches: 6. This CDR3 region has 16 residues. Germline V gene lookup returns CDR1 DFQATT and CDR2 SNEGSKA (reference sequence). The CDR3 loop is CSARDSAGGGYNEQFF. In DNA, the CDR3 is TGCAGTGCTAGAGATTCGGCGGGGGGGGGCTACAATGAGCAGTTCTTC.

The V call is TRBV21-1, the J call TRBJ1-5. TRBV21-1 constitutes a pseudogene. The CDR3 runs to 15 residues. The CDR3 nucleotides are TGTGCCAGCAGCACAATAAGGACGCCCAATCAGCCCCAGCATTTT. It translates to CASSTIRTPNQPQHF.

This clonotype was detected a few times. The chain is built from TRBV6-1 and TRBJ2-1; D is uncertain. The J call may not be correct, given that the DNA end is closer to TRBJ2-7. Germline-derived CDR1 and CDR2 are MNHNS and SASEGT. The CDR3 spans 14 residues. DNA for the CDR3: TGTGCCAGCAGTGAACGGAACAGCTACAATGAGCAGTACTTC. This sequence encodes CASSERNSYNEQYF.

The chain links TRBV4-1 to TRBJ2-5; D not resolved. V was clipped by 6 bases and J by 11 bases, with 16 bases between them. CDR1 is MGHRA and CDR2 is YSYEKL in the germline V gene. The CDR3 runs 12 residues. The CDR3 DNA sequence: TGCGCCAGCAGTCACCCTACCGGGCAGCAGTACTTC. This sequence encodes CASSHPTGQQYF.

CDR3 coding DNA: TGCAGCGGTGGGACAGAAGCTTTCTTT. Translating it yields CSGGTEAFF. The V call is TRBV29-1, the J call TRBJ1-1; D is perhaps TRBD1 (6 bases). CDR1 and CDR2 from the germline V gene are SQVTM and ANQGSEA. This CDR3 has 9 amino acids. V was trimmed by 7 bases and J by 8 bases, leaving 8 bases between them. The full variable domain, its missing parts supplied by reference TRBV29-1 and TRBJ1-1, is SAVISQKPSRDICQRGTSLTIQCQVDSQVTMMFWYRQQPGQSLTLIATANQGSEATYESGFVIDKFPISRPNLTFSTLTVSNMSPEDSSIYLCSGGTEAFFGQGTRLTVV.

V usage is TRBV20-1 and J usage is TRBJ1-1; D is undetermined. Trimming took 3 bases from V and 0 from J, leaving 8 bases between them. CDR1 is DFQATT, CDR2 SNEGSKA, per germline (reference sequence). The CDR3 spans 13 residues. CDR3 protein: CSASSTMNTEAFF. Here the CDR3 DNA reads TGCAGTGCTAGTTCCACCATGAACACTGAAGCTTTCTTT.

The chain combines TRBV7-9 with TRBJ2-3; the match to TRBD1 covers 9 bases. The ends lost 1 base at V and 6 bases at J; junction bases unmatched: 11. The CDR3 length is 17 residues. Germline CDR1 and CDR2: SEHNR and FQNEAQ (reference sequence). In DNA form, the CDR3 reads TGTGCCAGCAGCTTAGGCTCAACAGGGGGCCACAGGGATACGCAGTATTTT. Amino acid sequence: CASSLGSTGGHRDTQYF.

CDR3 residues: CATLAGQNQETQYF. Written as DNA, the CDR3 is TGTGCCACCCTAGCCGGACAAAACCAAGAGACCCAGTACTTC. The rearrangement joins TRBV6-2 or TRBV6-3 to TRBJ2-5; the D gene could be TRBD1 or TRBD2 (5 bases each). Germline V gene sequence: CDR1 MNHEY, CDR2 SVGEGT. The CDR3 extends over 14 amino acids. V dropped 10 bases and J dropped 0 bases, with 15 bases sitting between them.